This TCR beta chain was captured in a study of CD8+ T cells in alopecia areata. Notes on the study in general: Elevated clonality characterized lesional scalp relative to normal scalp, particularly in alopecia totalis/universalis.

cDNA serving as the sequencing template came from extracted, reverse transcribed RNA. Libraries were prepared by immunoSEQ multiplex PCR; TCRdb keeps only in-frame clonotypes and omits some of them. In the table there are 160,000 or so clones, approximately 53% of which are singletons. The CDR3 covers 13 residues. V dropped 3 bases and J dropped 3 bases, with 9 bases sitting between them. Per germline, CDR1 MNHNS and CDR2 SASEGT. With regard to this clone: Its antigen is undetermined.

V usage is TRBV6-1 and J usage is TRBJ2-7; D unclear. The specimen was CD8+ T cells sorted from blood, collected at week 0. The sequence derives from a human donor with alopecia areata. The CDR3 sequence: CASSDWQYYEQYF. CDR3 DNA sequence: TGTGCCAGCAGTGATTGGCAGTACTACGAGCAGTACTTC.